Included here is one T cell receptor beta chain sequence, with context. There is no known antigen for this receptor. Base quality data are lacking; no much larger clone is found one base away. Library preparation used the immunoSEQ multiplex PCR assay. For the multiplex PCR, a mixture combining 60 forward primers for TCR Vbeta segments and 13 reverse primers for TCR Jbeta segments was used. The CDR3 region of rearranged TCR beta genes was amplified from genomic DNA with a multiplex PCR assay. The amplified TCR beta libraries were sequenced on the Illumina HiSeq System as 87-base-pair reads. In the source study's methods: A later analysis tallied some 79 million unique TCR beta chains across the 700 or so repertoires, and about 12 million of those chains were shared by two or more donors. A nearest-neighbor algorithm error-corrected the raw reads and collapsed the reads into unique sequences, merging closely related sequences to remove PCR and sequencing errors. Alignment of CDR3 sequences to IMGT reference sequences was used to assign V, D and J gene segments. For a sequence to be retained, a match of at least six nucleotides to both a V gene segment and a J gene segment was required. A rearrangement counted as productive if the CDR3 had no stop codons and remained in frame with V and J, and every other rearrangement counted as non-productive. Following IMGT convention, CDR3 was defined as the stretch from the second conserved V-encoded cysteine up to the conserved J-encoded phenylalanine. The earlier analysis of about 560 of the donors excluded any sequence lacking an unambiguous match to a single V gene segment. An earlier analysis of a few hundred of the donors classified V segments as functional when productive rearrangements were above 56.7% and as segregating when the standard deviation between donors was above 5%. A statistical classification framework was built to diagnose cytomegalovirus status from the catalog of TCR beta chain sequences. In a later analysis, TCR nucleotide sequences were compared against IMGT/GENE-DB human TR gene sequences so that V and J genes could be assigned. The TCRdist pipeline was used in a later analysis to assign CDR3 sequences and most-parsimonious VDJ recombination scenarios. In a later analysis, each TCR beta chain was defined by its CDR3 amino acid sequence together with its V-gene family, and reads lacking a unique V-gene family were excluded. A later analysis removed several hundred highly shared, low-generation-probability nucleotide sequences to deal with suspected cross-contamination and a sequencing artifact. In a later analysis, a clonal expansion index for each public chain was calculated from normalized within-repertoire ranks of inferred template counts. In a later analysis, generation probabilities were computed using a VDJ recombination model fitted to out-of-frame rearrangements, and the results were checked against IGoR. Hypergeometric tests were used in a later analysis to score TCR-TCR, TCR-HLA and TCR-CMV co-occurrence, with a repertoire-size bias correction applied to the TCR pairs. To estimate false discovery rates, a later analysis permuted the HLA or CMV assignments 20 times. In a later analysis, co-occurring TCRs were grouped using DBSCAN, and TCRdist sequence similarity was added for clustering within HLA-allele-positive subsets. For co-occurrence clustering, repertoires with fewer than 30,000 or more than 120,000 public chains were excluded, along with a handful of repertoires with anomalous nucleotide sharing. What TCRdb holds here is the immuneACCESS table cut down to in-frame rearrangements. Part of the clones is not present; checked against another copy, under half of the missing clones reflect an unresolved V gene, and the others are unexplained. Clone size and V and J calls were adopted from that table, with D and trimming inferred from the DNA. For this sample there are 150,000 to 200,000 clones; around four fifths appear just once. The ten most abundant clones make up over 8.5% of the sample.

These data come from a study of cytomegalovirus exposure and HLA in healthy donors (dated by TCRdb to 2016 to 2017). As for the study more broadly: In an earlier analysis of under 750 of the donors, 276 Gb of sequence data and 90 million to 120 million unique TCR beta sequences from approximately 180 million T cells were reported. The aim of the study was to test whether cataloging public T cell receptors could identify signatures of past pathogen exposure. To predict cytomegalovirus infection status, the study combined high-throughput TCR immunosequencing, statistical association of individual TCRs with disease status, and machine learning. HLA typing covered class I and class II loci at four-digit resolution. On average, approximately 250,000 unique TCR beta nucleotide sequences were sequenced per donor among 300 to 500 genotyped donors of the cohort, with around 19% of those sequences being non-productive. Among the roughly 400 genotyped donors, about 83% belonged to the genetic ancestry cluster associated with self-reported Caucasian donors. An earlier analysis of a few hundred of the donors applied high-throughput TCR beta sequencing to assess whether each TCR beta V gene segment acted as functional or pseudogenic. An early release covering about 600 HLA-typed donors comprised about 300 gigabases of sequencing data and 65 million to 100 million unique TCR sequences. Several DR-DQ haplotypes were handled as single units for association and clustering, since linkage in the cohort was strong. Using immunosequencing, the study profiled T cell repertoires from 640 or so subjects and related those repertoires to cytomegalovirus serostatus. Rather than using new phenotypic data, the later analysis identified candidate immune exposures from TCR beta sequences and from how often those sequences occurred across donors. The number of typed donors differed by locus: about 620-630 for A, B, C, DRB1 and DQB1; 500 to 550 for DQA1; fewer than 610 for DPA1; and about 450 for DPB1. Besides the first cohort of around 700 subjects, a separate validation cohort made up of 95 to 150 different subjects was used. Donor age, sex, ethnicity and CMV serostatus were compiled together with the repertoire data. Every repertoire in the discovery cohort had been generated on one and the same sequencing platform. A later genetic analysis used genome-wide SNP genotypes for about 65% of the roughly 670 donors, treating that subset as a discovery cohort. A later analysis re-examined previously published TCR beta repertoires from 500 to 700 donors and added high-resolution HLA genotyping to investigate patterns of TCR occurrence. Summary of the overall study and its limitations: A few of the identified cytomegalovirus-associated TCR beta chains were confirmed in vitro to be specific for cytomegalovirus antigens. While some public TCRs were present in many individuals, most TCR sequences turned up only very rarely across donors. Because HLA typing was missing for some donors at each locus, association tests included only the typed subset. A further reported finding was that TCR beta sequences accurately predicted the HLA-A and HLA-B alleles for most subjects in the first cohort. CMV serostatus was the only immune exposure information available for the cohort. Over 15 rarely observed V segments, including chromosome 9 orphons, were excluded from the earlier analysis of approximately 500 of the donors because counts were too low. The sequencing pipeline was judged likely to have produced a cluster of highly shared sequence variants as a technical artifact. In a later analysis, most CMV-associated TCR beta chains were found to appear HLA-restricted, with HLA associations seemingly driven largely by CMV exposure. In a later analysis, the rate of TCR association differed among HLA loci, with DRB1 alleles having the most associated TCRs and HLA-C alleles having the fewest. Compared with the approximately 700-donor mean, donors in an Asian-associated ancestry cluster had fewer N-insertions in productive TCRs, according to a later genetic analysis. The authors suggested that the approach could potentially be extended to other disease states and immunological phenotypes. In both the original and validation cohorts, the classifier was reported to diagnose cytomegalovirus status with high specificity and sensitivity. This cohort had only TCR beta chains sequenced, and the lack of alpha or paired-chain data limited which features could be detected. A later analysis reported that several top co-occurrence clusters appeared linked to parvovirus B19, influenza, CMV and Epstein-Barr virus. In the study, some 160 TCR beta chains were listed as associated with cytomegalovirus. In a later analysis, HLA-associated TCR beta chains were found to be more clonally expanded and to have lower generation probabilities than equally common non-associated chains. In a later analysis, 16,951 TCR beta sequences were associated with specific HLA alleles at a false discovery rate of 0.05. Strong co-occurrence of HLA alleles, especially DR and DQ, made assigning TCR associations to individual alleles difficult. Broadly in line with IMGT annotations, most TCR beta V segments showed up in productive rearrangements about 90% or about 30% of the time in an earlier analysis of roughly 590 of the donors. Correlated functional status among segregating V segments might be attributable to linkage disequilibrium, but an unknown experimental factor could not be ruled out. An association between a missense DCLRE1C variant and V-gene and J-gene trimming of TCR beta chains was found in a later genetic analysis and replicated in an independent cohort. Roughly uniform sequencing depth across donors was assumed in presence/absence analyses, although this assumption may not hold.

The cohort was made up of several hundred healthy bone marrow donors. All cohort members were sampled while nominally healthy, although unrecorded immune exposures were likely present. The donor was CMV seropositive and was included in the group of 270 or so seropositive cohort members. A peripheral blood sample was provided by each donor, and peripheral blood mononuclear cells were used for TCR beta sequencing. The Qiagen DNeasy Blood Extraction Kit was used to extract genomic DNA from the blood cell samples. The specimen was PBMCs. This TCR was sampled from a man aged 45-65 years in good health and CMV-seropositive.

The DNA reads as follows: TGCGCCAGCACCTTACAGTTTAATGAAAAACTGTTTTTT. Translated, it reads CASTLQFNEKLFF. Rearrangement joined TRBV4-1 to TRBJ1-4; the D gene lacks a confident call. The CDR3 runs 13 residues from the cysteine to the phenylalanine. The entry retains the CDR3 DNA only, 39 bases that are in frame from base 1. Deletion took 7 bases off V and 4 bases off J, with a span of 10 bases between the germline ends. CDR1 MGHRA and CDR2 YSYEKL were looked up in the germline V gene.